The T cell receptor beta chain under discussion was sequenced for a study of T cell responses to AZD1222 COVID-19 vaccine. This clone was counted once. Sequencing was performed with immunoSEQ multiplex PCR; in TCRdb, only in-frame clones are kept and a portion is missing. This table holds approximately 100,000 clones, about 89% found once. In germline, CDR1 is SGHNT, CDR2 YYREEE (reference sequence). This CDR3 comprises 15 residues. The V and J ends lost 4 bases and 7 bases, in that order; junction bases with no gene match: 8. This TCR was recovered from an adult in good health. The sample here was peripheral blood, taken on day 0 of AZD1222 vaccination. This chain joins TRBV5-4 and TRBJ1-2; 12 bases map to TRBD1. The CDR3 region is CASSPGQGALGGYTF. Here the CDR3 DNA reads TGTGCCAGCAGCCCGGGACAGGGGGCTCTGGGTGGCTACACCTTC.